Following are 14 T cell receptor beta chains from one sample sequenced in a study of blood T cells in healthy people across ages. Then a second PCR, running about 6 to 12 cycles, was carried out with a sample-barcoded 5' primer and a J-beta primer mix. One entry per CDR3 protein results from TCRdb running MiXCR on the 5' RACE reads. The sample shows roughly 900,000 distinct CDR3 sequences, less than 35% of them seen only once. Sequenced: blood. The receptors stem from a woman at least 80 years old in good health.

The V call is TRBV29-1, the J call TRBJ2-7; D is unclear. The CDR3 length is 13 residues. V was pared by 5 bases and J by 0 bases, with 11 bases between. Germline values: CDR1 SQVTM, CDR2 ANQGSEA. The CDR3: CSVRPGDSYEQYF. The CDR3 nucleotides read TGCAGCGTTCGCCCGGGTGACTCCTACGAGCAGTACTTC.

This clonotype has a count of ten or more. The CDR3 is CASSSNDGETQYF. The CDR3 DNA reads as TGTGCCAGCAGCTCGAACGACGGGGAGACCCAGTACTTC. The gene calls are TRBV7-9 and TRBJ2-5; D not certain. The ends were cut back, 4 bases at V and 5 bases at J, with 11 bases in the middle. There are 13 residues in the CDR3. CDR1 and CDR2 from the germline V gene are SEHNR and FQNEAQ (reference sequence).

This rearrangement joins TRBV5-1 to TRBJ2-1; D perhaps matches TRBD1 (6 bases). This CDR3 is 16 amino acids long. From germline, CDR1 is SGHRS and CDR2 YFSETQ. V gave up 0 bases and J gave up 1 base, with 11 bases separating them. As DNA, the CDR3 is TGCGCCAGCAGCTTGGCGCCTCAGGGGTCCTACAATGAGCAGTTCTTC. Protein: CASSLAPQGSYNEQFF.

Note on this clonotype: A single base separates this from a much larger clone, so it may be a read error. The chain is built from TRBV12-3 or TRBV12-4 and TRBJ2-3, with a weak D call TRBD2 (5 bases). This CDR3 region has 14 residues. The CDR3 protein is CASLTGVGTDAQYF. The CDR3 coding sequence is TGTGCCAGCCTCACCGGGGTAGGCACAGATGCGCAGTATTTT.

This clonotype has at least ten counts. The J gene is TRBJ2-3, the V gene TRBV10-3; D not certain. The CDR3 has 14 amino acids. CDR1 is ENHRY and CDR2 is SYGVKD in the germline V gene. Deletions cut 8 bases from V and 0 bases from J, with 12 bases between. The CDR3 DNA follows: TGTGCCATCTCCGGTGTTGGGAGCACAGATACGCAGTATTTT. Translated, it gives CAISGVGSTDTQYF.

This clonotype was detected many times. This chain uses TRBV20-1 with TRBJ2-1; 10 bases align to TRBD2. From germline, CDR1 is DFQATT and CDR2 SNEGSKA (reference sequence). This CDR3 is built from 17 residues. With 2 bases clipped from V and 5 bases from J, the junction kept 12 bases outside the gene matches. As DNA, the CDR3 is TGCAGTGCTAGACCCATTAGCGGGGGGCACATCCACAATGAGCAGTTCTTC. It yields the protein CSARPISGGHIHNEQFF.

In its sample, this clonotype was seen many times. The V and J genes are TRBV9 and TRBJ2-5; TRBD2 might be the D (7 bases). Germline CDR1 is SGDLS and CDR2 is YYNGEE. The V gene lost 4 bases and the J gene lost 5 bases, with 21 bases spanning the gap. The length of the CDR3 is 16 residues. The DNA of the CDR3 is TGTGCCAGCAGCCCGAGGGGGGGAACGGTACCTGAGACCCAGTACTTC. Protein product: CASSPRGGTVPETQYF.

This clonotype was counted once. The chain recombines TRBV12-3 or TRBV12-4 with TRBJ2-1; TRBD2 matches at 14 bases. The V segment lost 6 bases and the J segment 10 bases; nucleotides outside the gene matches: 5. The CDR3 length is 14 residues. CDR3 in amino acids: CASRGLAGVGEQFF. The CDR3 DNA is TGTGCCAGCAGGGGACTAGCGGGAGTGGGGGAGCAGTTCTTC.

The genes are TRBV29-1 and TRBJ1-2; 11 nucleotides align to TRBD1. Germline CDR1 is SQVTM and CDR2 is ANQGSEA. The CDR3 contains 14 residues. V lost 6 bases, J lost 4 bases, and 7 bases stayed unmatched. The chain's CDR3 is CSVRTGTGGYGYTF. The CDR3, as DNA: TGCAGCGTAAGGACCGGGACAGGGGGCTATGGCTACACCTTC. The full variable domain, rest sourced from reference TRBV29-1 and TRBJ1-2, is SAVISQKPSRDICQRGTSLTIQCQVDSQVTMMFWYRQQPGQSLTLIATANQGSEATYESGFVIDKFPISRPNLTFSTLTVSNMSPEDSSIYLCSVRTGTGGYGYTFGSGTRLTVV.

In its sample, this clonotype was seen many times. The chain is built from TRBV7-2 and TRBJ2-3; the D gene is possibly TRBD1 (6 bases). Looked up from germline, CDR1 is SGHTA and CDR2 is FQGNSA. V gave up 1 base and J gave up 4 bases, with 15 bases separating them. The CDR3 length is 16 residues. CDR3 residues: CASSLGTAAQADTQYF. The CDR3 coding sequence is TGTGCCAGCAGCTTAGGGACAGCAGCACAGGCAGATACGCAGTATTTT.

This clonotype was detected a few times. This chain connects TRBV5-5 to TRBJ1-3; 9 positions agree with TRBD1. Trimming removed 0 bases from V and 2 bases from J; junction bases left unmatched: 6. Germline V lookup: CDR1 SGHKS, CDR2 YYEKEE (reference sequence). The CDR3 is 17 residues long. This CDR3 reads CASSLDSGQGTGNTIYF. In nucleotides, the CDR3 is TGTGCCAGCAGCTTGGATTCCGGACAGGGGACTGGAAACACCATATATTTT. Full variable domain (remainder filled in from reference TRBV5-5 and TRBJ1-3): DAGVTQSPTHLIKTRGQQVTLRCSPISGHKSVSWYQQVLGQGPQFIFQYYEKEERGRGNFPDRFSARQFPNYSSELNVNALLLGDSALYLCASSLDSGQGTGNTIYFGEGSWLTVV.

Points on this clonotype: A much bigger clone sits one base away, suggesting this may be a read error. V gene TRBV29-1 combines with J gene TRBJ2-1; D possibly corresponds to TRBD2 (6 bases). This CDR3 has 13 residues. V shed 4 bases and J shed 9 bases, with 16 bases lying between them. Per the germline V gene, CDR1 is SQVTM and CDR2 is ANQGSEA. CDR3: CSVGRGSCGEQFF. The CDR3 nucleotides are TGCAGCGTTGGCCGGGGGAGTTGTGGTGAGCAGTTCTTC.

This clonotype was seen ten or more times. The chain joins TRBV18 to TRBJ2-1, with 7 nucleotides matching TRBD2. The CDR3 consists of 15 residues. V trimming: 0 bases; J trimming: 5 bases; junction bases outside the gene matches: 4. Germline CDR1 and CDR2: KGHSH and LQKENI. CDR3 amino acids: CASSPPGGSNNEQFF. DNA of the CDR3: TGTGCCAGCTCACCACCGGGAGGGTCCAACAATGAGCAGTTCTTC.

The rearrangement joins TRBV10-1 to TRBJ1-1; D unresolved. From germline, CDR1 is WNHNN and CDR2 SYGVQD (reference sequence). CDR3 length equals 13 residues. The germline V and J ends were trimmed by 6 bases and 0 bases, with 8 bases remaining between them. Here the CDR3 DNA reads TGCGCCAGCAGAAGGGATCTGAACACTGAAGCTTTCTTT. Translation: CASRRDLNTEAFF.